The clone carrying this TCR beta chain was counted only a few times. The CDR3 has 15 residues. CDR1 and CDR2 (germline): SGDLS, YYNGEE. The V gene end was trimmed by 3 bases and the J gene end by 7 bases; junction bases not matched to a gene: 7. This record belongs to a study of T-cell reconstitution after alpha-beta-depleted transplantation in children. TCRbeta library construction was performed incorporating unique molecular identifiers. MiXCR, run by TCRdb on the PCR reads, gives a single entry per CDR3 protein. The sample carries 420,000 or so distinct CDR3 sequences, approximately 11% recorded once.

J is TRBJ2-5 and V is TRBV9; TRBD1 matches at 12 bases. Material: PBMCs from the stem cell graft donor, obtained from the stem cell graft. The clonotype originates from a human donor who donated a stem cell graft to a child with acute myeloid leukemia. CDR3 coding DNA: TGTGCCAGCAGCGCGGGACAGGGGGCCTTAGGGACCCAGTACTTC. It specifies CASSAGQGALGTQYF.